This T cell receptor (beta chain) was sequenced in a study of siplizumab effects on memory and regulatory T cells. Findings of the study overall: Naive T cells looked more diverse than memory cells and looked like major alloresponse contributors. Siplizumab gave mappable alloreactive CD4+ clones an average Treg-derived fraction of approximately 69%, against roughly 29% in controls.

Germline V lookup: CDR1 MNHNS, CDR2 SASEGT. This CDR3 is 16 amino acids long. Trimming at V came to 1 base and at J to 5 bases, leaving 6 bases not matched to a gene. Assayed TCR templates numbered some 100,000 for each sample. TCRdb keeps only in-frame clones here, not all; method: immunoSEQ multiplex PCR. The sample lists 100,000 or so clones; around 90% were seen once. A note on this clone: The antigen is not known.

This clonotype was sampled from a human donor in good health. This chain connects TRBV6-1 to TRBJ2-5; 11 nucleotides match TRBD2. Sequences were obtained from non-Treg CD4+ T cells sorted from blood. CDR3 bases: TGTGCCAGCAGTGAAGTTAGCGGGAGGGCCCGGGAGACCCAGTACTTC. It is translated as CASSEVSGRARETQYF.